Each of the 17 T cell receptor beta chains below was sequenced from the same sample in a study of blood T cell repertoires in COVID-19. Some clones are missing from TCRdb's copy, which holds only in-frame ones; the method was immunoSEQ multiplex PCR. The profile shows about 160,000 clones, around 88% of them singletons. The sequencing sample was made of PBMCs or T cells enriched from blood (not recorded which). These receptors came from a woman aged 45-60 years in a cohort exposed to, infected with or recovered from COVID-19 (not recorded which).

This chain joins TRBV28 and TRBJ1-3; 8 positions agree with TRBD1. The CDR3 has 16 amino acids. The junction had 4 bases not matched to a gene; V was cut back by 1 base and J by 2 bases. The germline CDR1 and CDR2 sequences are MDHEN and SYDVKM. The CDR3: CASSLSQGATGNTIYF. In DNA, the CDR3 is TGTGCCAGCAGTTTATCGCAGGGGGCTACTGGAAACACCATATATTTT.

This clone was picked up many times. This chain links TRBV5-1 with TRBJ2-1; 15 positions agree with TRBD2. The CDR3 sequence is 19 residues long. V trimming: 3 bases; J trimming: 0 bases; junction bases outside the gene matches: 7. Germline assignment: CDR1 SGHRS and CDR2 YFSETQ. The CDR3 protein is CASSSAGTSGRSSYNEQFF. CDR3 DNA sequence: TGCGCCAGCAGCTCCGCCGGGACTAGCGGGAGGAGCTCCTACAATGAGCAGTTCTTC.

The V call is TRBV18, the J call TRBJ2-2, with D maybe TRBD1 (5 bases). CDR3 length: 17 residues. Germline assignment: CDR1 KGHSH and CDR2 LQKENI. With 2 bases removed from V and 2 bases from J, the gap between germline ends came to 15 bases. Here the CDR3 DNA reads TGTGCCAGCTCACCAATGGAGAAGGGGTCAAACACCGGGGAGCTGTTTTTT. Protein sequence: CASSPMEKGSNTGELFF.

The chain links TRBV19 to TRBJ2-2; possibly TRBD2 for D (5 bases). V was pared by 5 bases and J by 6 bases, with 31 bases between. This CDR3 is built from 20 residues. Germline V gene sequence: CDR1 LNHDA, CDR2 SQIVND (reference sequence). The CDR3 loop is CASSSRGQLGLPGPSGELFF. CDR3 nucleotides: TGTGCCAGTAGTTCCCGCGGGCAGTTAGGACTCCCCGGCCCCTCCGGGGAGCTGTTTTTT.

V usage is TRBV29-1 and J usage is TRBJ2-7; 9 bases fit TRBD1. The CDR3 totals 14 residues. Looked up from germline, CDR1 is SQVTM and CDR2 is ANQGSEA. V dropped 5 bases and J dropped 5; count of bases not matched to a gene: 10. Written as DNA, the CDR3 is TGCAGCGTTACGCCCGGGACAGGGTACAACGAGCAGTACTTC. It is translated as CSVTPGTGYNEQYF.

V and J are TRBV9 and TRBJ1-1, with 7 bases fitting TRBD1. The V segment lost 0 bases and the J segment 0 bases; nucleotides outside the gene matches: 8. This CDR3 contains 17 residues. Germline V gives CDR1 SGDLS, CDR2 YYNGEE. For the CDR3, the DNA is TGTGCCAGCAGCGTAGGACCCAGTACAGGGGTGAACACTGAAGCTTTCTTT. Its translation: CASSVGPSTGVNTEAFF.

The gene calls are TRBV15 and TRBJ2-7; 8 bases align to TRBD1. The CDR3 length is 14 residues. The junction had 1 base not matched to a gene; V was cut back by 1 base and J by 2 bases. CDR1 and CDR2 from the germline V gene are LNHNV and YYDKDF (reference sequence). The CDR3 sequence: CATSRGGQAYEQYF. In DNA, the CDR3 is TGTGCCACCAGCAGAGGGGGACAGGCCTACGAGCAGTACTTC.

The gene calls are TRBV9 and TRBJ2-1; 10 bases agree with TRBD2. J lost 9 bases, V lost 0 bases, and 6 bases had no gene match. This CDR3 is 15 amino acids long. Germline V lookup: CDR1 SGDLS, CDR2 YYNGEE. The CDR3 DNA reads TGTGCCAGCAGCGTAGATAGCGGGAGGACGGGTGAGCAGTTCTTC. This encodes CASSVDSGRTGEQFF.

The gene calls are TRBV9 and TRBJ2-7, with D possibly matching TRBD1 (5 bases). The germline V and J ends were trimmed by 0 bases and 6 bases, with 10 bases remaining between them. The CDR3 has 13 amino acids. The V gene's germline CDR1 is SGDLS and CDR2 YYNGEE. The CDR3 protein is CASSVVGAPEQYF. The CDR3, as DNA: TGTGCCAGCAGCGTAGTAGGGGCCCCCGAGCAGTACTTC.

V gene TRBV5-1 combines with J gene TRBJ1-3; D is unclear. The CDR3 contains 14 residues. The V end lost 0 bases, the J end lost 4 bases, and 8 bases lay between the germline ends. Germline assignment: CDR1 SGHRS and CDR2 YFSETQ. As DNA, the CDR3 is TGCGCCAGCAGCTTGGGAGGTTCGGGAAACACCATATATTTT. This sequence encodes CASSLGGSGNTIYF.

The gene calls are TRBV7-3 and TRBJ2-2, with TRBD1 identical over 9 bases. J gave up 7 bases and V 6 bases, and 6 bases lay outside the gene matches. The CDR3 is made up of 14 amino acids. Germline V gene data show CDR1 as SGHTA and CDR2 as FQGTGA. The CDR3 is CASSPGTGSGELFF. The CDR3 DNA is TGTGCCAGCAGTCCCGGGACAGGGAGCGGGGAGCTGTTTTTT.

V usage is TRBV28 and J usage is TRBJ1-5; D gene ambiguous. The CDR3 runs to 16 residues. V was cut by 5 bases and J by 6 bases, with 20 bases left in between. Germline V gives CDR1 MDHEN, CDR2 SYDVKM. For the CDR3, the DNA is TGTGCCAGCAGTACGGCCGAGGGAGCGAGAAGTCAGCCCCAGCATTTT. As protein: CASSTAEGARSQPQHF. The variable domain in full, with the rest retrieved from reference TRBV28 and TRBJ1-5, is DVKVTQSSRYLVKRTGEKVFLECVQDMDHENMFWYRQDPGLGLRLIYFSYDVKMKEKGDIPEGYSVSREKKERFSLILESASTNQTSMYLCASSTAEGARSQPQHFGDGTRLSIL.

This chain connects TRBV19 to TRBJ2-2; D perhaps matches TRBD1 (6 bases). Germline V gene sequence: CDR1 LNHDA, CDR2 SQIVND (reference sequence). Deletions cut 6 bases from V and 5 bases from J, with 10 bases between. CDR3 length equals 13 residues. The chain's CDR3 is CASRYRVTGELFF. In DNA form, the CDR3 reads TGTGCCAGTAGATACAGGGTGACCGGGGAGCTGTTTTTT. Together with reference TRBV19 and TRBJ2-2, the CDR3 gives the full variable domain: DGGITQSPKYLFRKEGQNVTLSCEQNLNHDAMYWYRQDPGQGLRLIYYSQIVNDFQKGDIAEGYSVSREKKESFPLTVTSAQKNPTAFYLCASRYRVTGELFFGEGSRLTVL.

The CDR3 spells CASSAGGNTEAFF. The DNA of the CDR3 is TGTGCCAGCAGTGCAGGGGGGAACACTGAAGCTTTCTTT. The V gene is TRBV2, the J gene TRBJ1-1; 7 nucleotides agree with TRBD1. Unmatched junction bases numbered 0, after V lost 4 bases and J lost 1 base. The CDR3 spans 13 residues. Per the germline V gene, CDR1 is SNHLY and CDR2 is FYNNEI.

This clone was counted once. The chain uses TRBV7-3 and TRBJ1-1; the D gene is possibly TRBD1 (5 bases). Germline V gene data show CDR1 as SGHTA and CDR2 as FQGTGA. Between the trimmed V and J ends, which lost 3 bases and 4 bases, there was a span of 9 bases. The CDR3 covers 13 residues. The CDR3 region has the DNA TGTGCCAGCAGCTTCGACAGTACCACTGAAGCTTTCTTT. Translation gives CASSFDSTTEAFF.

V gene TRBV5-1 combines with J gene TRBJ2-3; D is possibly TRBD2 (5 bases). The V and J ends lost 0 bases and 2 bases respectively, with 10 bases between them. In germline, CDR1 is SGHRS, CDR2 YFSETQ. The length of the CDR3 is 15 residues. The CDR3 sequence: CASSLAGKHTDTQYF. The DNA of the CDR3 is TGCGCCAGCAGCTTGGCGGGGAAACACACAGATACGCAGTATTTT.

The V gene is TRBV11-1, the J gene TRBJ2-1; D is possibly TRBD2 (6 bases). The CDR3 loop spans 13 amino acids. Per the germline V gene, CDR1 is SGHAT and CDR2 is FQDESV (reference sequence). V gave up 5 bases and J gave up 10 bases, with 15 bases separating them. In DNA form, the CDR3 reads TGTGCCAGCAGCCCCGGGACTCGGGAAGAGCAGTTCTTC. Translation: CASSPGTREEQFF. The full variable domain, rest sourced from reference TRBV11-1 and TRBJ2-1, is EAEVAQSPRYKITEKSQAVAFWCDPISGHATLYWYRQILGQGPELLVQFQDESVVDDSQLPKDRFSAERLKGVDSTLKIQPAELGDSAMYLCASSPGTREEQFFGPGTRLTVL.